Detailed here is one TCR beta chain. Its target is not known. The sample belongs to a study of type 1 and type 2 diabetes patients. Study-wide background: The cohort mixed type 1 diabetes, type 2 diabetes and nondiabetic donors. Study conclusions and caveats: With limited T2D and control samples, some T1D-only expanded clones may not be T1D-specific. Groups were not age- or gender-matched, which may bias interpretation. Type 2 diabetes repertoires were more diverse than type 1 diabetes repertoires.

Amplification started from genomic DNA. A primer set of 30 forward and 13 reverse primers amplified the CDR3. TCRdb re-analysed the multiplex PCR reads in MiXCR, keeping a single row per CDR3 protein. The table records around 300,000 distinct CDR3 sequences, over 45% of them present only once. The germline V gene has CDR1 SQVTM and CDR2 ANQGSEA. The CDR3 runs to 13 residues. Trimming cost V 3 bases and J 0 bases; bases outside gene matches: 1. Sequenced sample: peripheral blood mononuclear cells (PBMCs). This sequence was found in a young man with type 2 diabetes. This rearrangement joins TRBV29-1 to TRBJ2-5, with 7 bases aligning to TRBD1. The CDR3, as DNA: TGCAGCGTTGACGGGACAGACCAAGAGACCCAGTACTTC. Its protein product is CSVDGTDQETQYF.